Listed here are 27 T cell receptor beta chains from one sample, sequenced in a study of post-analysis software for immune sequencing data. Study-wide results and caveats: In patients, about 5 TRBV segments were more frequent than in controls, with TRBV5-6, TRBV5-1 and TRBV20-1 among them.

The antigens these receptors bind are not known. Tagging with unique molecular identifiers was a feature of the TCR beta cDNA libraries. Using its own MiXCR run on the PCR reads, TCRdb lists one record per CDR3 protein. The sample lists approximately 260,000 distinct CDR3 sequences, about 38% occurring once. Source material: blood. The origin of the receptors is a girl aged 10-17 years with multiple sclerosis.

CDR3 amino acids: CASSYGGPTDTQYF. CDR3 coding DNA: TGTGCCAGCAGTTATGGGGGGCCCACAGATACGCAGTATTTT. The chain has TRBV6-5 and TRBJ2-3; the D gene could be TRBD1 or TRBD2 (6 bases each). CDR1 and CDR2 (germline): MNHEY, SVGAGI. The CDR3 has 14 residues. Trimming took off 3 bases at V and 2 bases at J, with 9 bases between the two ends.

Ten or more counts support this clonotype. V usage is TRBV20-1 and J usage is TRBJ1-1; 7 bases fit TRBD1. V shed 6 bases, J shed 0 bases, and the junction held 4 bases outside the gene matches. Germline-derived CDR1 and CDR2 are DFQATT and SNEGSKA (reference sequence). The CDR3 is 13 amino acids. As DNA, the CDR3 is TGCAGTGCCGGGGACAGTCTGAACACTGAAGCTTTCTTT. Translated, it gives CSAGDSLNTEAFF.

This clonotype has a count of ten or more. The chain uses TRBV6-6 and TRBJ1-2; D uncertain. In germline, CDR1 is MNHNY, CDR2 SVGAGI (reference sequence). The CDR3 runs 13 residues. Between the trimmed V and J ends, which lost 2 bases and 2 bases, there was a span of 6 bases. The CDR3 bases are TGTGCCAGCAGTTACGGCGAAAACTATGGCTACACCTTC. It codes for CASSYGENYGYTF.

The chain is built from TRBV27 and TRBJ2-5; the match to TRBD1 covers 9 bases. The J call may be in error: the DNA end matches TRBJ2-7 better. Germline V gene sequence: CDR1 MNHEY, CDR2 SMNVEV (reference sequence). CDR3 length: 15 residues. This CDR3 is CASSLQGQGFYEQYF. The CDR3 DNA reads TGTGCCAGCAGTTTACAGGGACAGGGATTCTACGAGCAGTACTTC.

The chain employs TRBV3-1 and TRBJ2-5; TRBD1 might be the D (5 bases). Trimming removed 1 base at V and 11 bases at J, with 14 bases between. Looked up from germline, CDR1 is LGHDT and CDR2 is YNNKEL (reference sequence). This CDR3 comprises 13 residues. The CDR3 protein is CASSQVRQFGQYF. The CDR3 DNA is TGTGCCAGCAGCCAAGTAAGACAGTTCGGGCAGTACTTC.

In this sample, this clonotype turned up many times. The rearrangement joins TRBV5-1 to TRBJ2-6, with TRBD1 identical over 8 bases. V trimming: 1 base; J trimming: 0 bases; junction bases outside the gene matches: 15. Looked up from germline, CDR1 is SGHRS and CDR2 is YFSETQ. This CDR3 has 21 amino acids. The CDR3 sequence is CASSLIPGGRQAFSGANVLTF. For the CDR3, the DNA is TGCGCCAGCAGCTTGATCCCAGGGGGCCGCCAAGCCTTCTCTGGGGCCAACGTCCTGACTTTC.

The chain is built from TRBV4-2 and TRBJ1-1; D may be TRBD1 (5 bases). There are 14 residues in the CDR3. V lost 4 bases, J lost 4 bases, and 13 bases lay in between. Per the germline V gene, CDR1 is LGHNA and CDR2 is YNFKEQ. The CDR3 DNA follows: TGTGCCAGCAGCCTCTATCCTCAGGGCACTGAAGCTTTCTTT. This gives the protein CASSLYPQGTEAFF.

This clonotype was detected many times. J is TRBJ1-2 and V is TRBV12-3 or TRBV12-4; 8 bases fit TRBD1. The CDR3 covers 16 residues. J lost 5 bases, V lost 2 bases, and 10 bases had no gene match. CDR3 sequence: CASSLSGGAHQYGYTF. The CDR3 nucleotides read TGTGCCAGCAGTTTATCAGGGGGCGCCCACCAATATGGCTACACCTTC.

This chain links TRBV20-1 with TRBJ2-1; D remains ambiguous. CDR3 size: 12 residues. Germline lookup yields CDR1 DFQATT and CDR2 SNEGSKA (reference sequence). Trimming cost V 1 base and J 5 bases, with 6 bases left between them. In DNA form, the CDR3 reads TGCAGTGCTAGAGTCCCACACAATGAGCAGTTCTTC. It yields the protein CSARVPHNEQFF.

This clonotype was observed at least ten times. The chain recombines TRBV29-1 with TRBJ1-1, with TRBD1 matching over 10 bases. There are 12 residues in the CDR3. CDR1 and CDR2 (germline): SQVTM, ANQGSEA. V dropped 6 bases and J dropped 7; count of bases not matched to a gene: 5. Here the CDR3 DNA reads TGCAGCGTCGACAGGGGGCTTGGTGAAGCTTTCTTT. It codes for CSVDRGLGEAFF.

The chain combines TRBV5-1 with TRBJ2-5; either TRBD1 or TRBD2 may fit D (5 bases each). Trimming cost V 4 bases and J 0 bases, with 13 bases left between them. Germline V gene sequence: CDR1 SGHRS, CDR2 YFSETQ. The CDR3 contains 15 residues. CDR3 in amino acids: CASSLTVGDQETQYF. For the CDR3, the DNA is TGCGCCAGCAGCCTCACGGTGGGGGACCAAGAGACCCAGTACTTC.

This clonotype showed up many times. V and J are TRBV12-5 and TRBJ2-3; D may be TRBD1 or TRBD2 (5 bases each). The germline gives CDR1 LGHNT, CDR2 FRNRAP. The CDR3 is 16 amino acids. V dropped 5 bases and J dropped 2 bases, with 17 bases sitting between them. CDR3 amino acids: CASGGAGDGHTDTQYF. The CDR3 bases are TGTGCTAGTGGTGGGGCCGGGGACGGACACACAGATACGCAGTATTTT. The whole variable domain, filled in from reference TRBV12-5 and TRBJ2-3, reads DARVTQTPRHKVTEMGQEVTMRCQPILGHNTVFWYRQTMMQGLELLAYFRNRAPLDDSGMPKDRFSAEMPDATLATLKIQPSEPRDSAVYFCASGGAGDGHTDTQYFGPGTRLTVL.

Of note for this clonotype: A much larger clonotype is one base distant, so this may be a read error. This chain joins TRBV9 and TRBJ2-1; 12 bases align to TRBD2. The CDR3 sequence is 17 residues long. Germline CDR1 reads SGDLS; CDR2 reads YYNGEE. In DNA, the CDR3 is TGTGTCAGCAGCAACCCTGGGACTAGCGGGCGGTACAATGAGCAGTTCTTC. It encodes CVSSNPGTSGRYNEQFF.

The gene calls are TRBV4-2 and TRBJ1-2, with 8 bases identical to TRBD1. The germline V gene encodes CDR1 LGHNA and CDR2 YNFKEQ. V shed 6 bases, J shed 0 bases, and the junction held 9 bases outside the gene matches. The CDR3 runs to 16 residues. The CDR3 loop reads CASSHGQGGANYGYTF. DNA of the CDR3: TGTGCCAGCAGTCACGGACAGGGAGGAGCTAACTATGGCTACACCTTC.

This clonotype was observed many times. The J gene is TRBJ2-4, the V gene TRBV7-2, with D perhaps given as TRBD1 or TRBD2 (5 bases each). V gave up 2 bases and J gave up 7 bases, with 15 bases separating them. The CDR3 covers 15 residues. CDR1 is SGHTA and CDR2 is FQGNSA in the germline V gene. CDR3 amino acids: CASSLTGPGNNIQYF. The CDR3 DNA reads as TGTGCCAGCAGCTTAACGGGACCGGGAAACAACATTCAGTACTTC.

V usage is TRBV20-1 and J usage is TRBJ2-7; D is possibly TRBD1 (6 bases). V was pared by 0 bases and J by 3 bases, with 9 bases between. CDR3 length: 13 amino acids. Germline loops: CDR1 DFQATT, CDR2 SNEGSKA (reference sequence). This chain's CDR3 is CSARDLDSYEQYF. The CDR3 nucleotides read TGCAGTGCTAGAGATCTGGACAGCTACGAGCAGTACTTC.

A word on this clonotype: It may be a read error: a sequence one base away is much more abundant. V usage is TRBV21-1 and J usage is TRBJ2-7. TRBV21-1 is a known pseudogene. There are 13 residues in the CDR3. The CDR3 loop reads CASSKGAALDRYF. For the CDR3, the DNA is TGTGCCAGCAGCAAAGGGGCAGCCTTGGACCGGTACTTC.

The chain is built from TRBV5-1 and TRBJ2-3; TRBD2 matches at 13 bases. CDR1 is SGHRS and CDR2 is YFSETQ in the germline V gene. V trimming: 2 bases; J trimming: 4 bases; junction bases outside the gene matches: 10. CDR3 length: 18 residues. CDR3 residues: CASSFGTSGTRAADTQYF. CDR3 sequence (DNA): TGCGCCAGCAGCTTCGGGACTAGCGGGACCCGCGCGGCAGATACGCAGTATTTT.

This clonotype was observed a few times. A much larger clonotype is one base distant, so this may be a read error. J is TRBJ2-7 and V is TRBV4-1, with D possibly being TRBD1 or TRBD2 (6 bases each). Germline values: CDR1 MGHRA, CDR2 YSYEKL. This CDR3 has 16 residues. The CDR3 region has the DNA TGCGTCAGCAGCCAAGCATTTGGAGGGGGCTCCTACGAGCAGTACTTC. This encodes CVSSQAFGGGSYEQYF.

This clonotype has just a few counts. Since a much larger clone is just one base distant, this may be a read error. The chain couples TRBV29-1 to TRBJ2-1, with D possibly TRBD1 on 5 matching bases. The J call is uncertain, as TRBJ2-7 better fits the DNA end. This CDR3 has 13 residues. Germline V gene lookup returns CDR1 SQVTM and CDR2 ANQGSEA. The CDR3 sequence is CSAGHGSYNEQYF. CDR3 bases: TGCAGCGCCGGACATGGCTCCTACAATGAGCAGTACTTC.

The chain recombines TRBV5-1 with TRBJ2-2, with 7 bases identical to TRBD1. The J segment lost 4 bases and the V segment lost 4 bases, leaving 4 bases of the junction unmatched. Per germline, CDR1 SGHRS and CDR2 YFSETQ. The CDR3 is 14 amino acids. CDR3 DNA: TGCGCCAGCAGCCTGACAGGGTCCACCGGGGAGCTGTTTTTT. As protein: CASSLTGSTGELFF.

This clonotype was counted many times. This chain uses TRBV24-1 with TRBJ2-7, with a weak D call TRBD1 (6 bases). Deletions cut 7 bases from V and 7 bases from J, with 19 bases between. Germline CDR1 and CDR2: KGHDR and SFDVKD. The CDR3 is 14 residues long. CDR3 region: CATSGRTVSGEQYF. The CDR3 DNA reads as TGTGCCACCAGCGGTAGGACAGTTTCGGGGGAGCAGTACTTC.

This clonotype has a count of ten or more. One end of the junction fails to match germline, which may point to a read error. V and J are TRBV7-9 and TRBJ1-2; D uncertain. The CDR3 is 13 amino acids. Per the germline V gene, CDR1 is SEHNR and CDR2 is FQNEAQ (reference sequence). The CDR3 sequence: CASRLATQDGYTF. CDR3 DNA: TGTGCCAGCAGGTTAGCGACCCAAGATGGCTACACCTTC.

The chain links TRBV6-4 to TRBJ2-3, with TRBD2 as a possible D gene (5 bases). V lost 4 bases, J lost 0 bases, and 8 bases lay in between. Germline CDR1 MRHNA, CDR2 SNTAGT. This CDR3 is built from 14 residues. CDR3 amino acids: CASSARTSTDTQYF. CDR3 nucleotide sequence: TGTGCCAGCAGTGCCAGGACTAGCACAGATACGCAGTATTTT.

The V call is TRBV6-5, the J call TRBJ2-5, with unresolved D. This CDR3 region has 15 residues. Per the germline V gene, CDR1 is MNHEY and CDR2 is SVGAGI. Trimming took off 0 bases at V and 4 bases at J, with 12 bases between the two ends. The CDR3 region has the DNA TGTGCCAGCAGTTACTCGACTGGGATAGGAGAGACCCAGTACTTC. This translates into CASSYSTGIGETQYF.

Worth noting for this clonotype: A read error may account for a junction end that differs from germline. V gene TRBV20-1 combines with J gene TRBJ1-4; perhaps TRBD1 as D (5 bases). The CDR3 covers 16 residues. CDR1 and CDR2 from the germline V gene are DFQATT and SNEGSKA (reference sequence). CDR3 sequence reads: CSDRGIGDPTNEKLFF. CDR3 DNA sequence: TGCAGTGATAGAGGGATAGGGGACCCAACTAATGAAAAACTGTTTTTT.

In its sample, this clonotype was seen many times. The chain links TRBV6-5 to TRBJ1-6, with D possibly matching TRBD1 (5 bases). The CDR3 has 16 residues. Germline values: CDR1 MNHEY, CDR2 SVGAGI. V was trimmed by 2 bases and J by 7 bases, leaving 15 bases between them. The CDR3 sequence is CASSYLLTEGNSPLHF. The CDR3 region has the DNA TGTGCCAGCAGTTACCTCCTCACCGAGGGGAATTCACCCCTCCACTTT.